This passage covers 5 T cell receptor beta chains from one sample sequenced in a study of shared clonotypes between healthy human individuals. Using immunoSEQ multiplex PCR, the repertoire was profiled, and TCRdb retains in-frame clones only, with some absent. The sample contains around 320,000 clones, about nine tenths of which appear only once. Sequencing was carried out using memory CD8+ T cells sorted from blood. Noted subset: CD45RO+ cells pooled with CCR7-negative TemRA cells. These receptors all stem from a young man in good health.

This chain connects TRBV10-2 to TRBJ2-1; possibly TRBD2 for D (6 bases). In germline, CDR1 is WSHSY, CDR2 SAAADI. V lost 6 bases, J lost 2 bases, and 14 bases lay in between. The CDR3 is 15 amino acids. The CDR3: CASRGDLGAYNEQFF. The DNA for the CDR3 is TGCGCCAGCAGGGGGGACTTGGGGGCCTACAATGAGCAGTTCTTC.

The V and J genes are TRBV7-9 and TRBJ1-4; 8 nucleotides line up with TRBD1. The junction had 7 bases not matched to a gene; V was cut back by 8 bases and J by 8 bases. Germline CDR1 and CDR2: SEHNR and FQNEAQ (reference sequence). This CDR3 comprises 13 residues. CDR3 in amino acids: CASGQGFTEKLFF. CDR3 in DNA: TGTGCCAGCGGACAGGGCTTTACAGAAAAACTGTTTTTT. The full variable domain, in which reference TRBV7-9 and TRBJ1-4 provide the parts outside the CDR3, is DTGVSQNPRHKITKRGQNVTFRCDPISEHNRLYWYRQTLGQGPEFLTYFQNEAQLEKSRLLSDRFSAERPKGSFSTLEIQRTEQGDSAMYLCASGQGFTEKLFFGSGTQLSVL.

The chain couples TRBV28 to TRBJ1-1, with D unclear. The ends were cut back, 3 bases at V and 4 bases at J, with 9 bases in the middle. The CDR3 contains 13 residues. The germline V gene encodes CDR1 MDHEN and CDR2 SYDVKM. The CDR3 DNA is TGTGCCAGCAGTTTCGGGTTTCCCACTGAAGCTTTCTTT. This sequence encodes CASSFGFPTEAFF.

This sequence joins TRBV6-1 and TRBJ2-7; D not certain. Germline lookup yields CDR1 MNHNS and CDR2 SASEGT. CDR3 length: 15 residues. Deletions cut 1 base from V and 3 bases from J, with 13 bases between. CDR3 nucleotide sequence: TGTGCCAGCAGTGAAGATGAGCAATCGGTCTACGAGCAGTACTTC. Translated: CASSEDEQSVYEQYF.

The chain combines TRBV5-6 with TRBJ2-1, with D perhaps matching TRBD1 (6 bases). This CDR3 comprises 15 residues. The V end lost 0 bases, the J end lost 6 bases, and 13 bases lay between the germline ends. CDR1 and CDR2 (germline): SGHDT, YYEEEE. CDR3 sequence: CASSLGSGAINEQFF. In nucleotides, the CDR3 is TGTGCCAGCAGCTTGGGCTCAGGGGCGATCAATGAGCAGTTCTTC.